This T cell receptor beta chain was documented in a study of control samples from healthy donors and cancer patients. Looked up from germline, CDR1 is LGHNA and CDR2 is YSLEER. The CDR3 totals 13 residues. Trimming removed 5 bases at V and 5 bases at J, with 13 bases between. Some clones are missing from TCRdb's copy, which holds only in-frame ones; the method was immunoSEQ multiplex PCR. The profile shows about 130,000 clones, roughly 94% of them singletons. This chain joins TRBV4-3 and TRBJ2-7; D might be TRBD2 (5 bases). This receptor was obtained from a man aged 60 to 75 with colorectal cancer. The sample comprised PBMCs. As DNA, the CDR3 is TGCGCCAGCAGCTCGGGGAGCCTAAACGAGCAGTACTTC. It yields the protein CASSSGSLNEQYF.